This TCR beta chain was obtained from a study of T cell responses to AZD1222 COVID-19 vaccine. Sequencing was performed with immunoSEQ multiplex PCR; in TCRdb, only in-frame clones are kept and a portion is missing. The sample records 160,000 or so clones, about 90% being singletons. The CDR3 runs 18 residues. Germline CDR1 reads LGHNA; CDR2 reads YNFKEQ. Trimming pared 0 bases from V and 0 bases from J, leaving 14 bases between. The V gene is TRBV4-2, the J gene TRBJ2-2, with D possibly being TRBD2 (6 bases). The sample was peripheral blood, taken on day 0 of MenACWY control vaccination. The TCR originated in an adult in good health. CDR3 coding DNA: TGTGCCAGCAGCCAAGATTCCTTGCGACTAGCGAACACCGGGGAGCTGTTTTTT. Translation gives CASSQDSLRLANTGELFF.